This TCR beta chain was sequenced during a study of T cell responses to AZD1222 COVID-19 vaccine (dated by TCRdb to the early 2020s). Describing the broader study: Because spike-specific TCR depth and breadth did not differ between the two schedules, AZD1222 recipients who got a second dose at roughly 4 weeks were pooled with those who got a second dose at roughly 12 weeks. Trial participants were enrolled into age subgroups of 18-55, 56-69 and 70-plus years, which contained approximately 150, 28 and 58 TCR-sequenced participants, respectively. TCR sequencing was performed for more than 230 trial participants, of whom 207 were given two doses of AZD1222 and around 25 were given two doses of MenACWY control vaccine. Points the paper makes about the study in general: Reportedly, close to half of the unique spike-specific TCRs recognized epitopes lying outside the regions that are mutated in the B.1.351 and B.1.1.7 variants. Conclusions about previously exposed vaccinees are limited because only six or seven AZD1222 recipients were SARS-CoV-2 seropositive at baseline. Participants were mostly white British and included more females than males, and it was suggested by the authors that clonal diversity may have been underestimated. A significant rise in spike-specific TCR breadth and depth was observed after two AZD1222 doses relative to day 0 and relative to MenACWY recipients. In the small 56-69-year group, the increase in depth fell short of significance, most likely because of low power. Because no samples from the day 14 peak response were available, repertoires could be characterized only after the peak T cell response. Vaccine-associated CD4 TCRs spanned the whole spike protein, with dominant responses in regions 160-218 and 743-854.

The CDR3 regions of human TCRbeta chains were analyzed by immunosequencing. The study's own analysis went as follows. Repertoire TCRs were checked for matches against a reference library of SARS-CoV-2-specific TCRs that had been generated using the MIRA antigen-specificity platform. Breadth meant the fraction of unique TCRs that were SARS-CoV-2-associated, whereas depth meant the fraction of total T cells that were SARS-CoV-2-associated. Using the MIRA data, each spike-specific TCR was assigned both to the spike region to which the TCR was reactive and to a CD4 or CD8 class. Log10-transformed breadth and depth values were compared by one-way ANOVA with Sidak's multiple comparisons tests. TCRdb took over this immuneACCESS table, retaining in-frame rearrangements with V and J assigned. Such tables are incomplete; in checked studies, under half of the missing clones stem from an unresolved V gene, and the remainder is unexplained. The V and J calls and clone size are taken from that table; D and trimming were inferred from the DNA. In all, the sample holds about 200,000 clones, and 70% to 90% of those were seen once. 7.7% of the sample lies in the top ten.

V is trimmed back by 4 bases and J by 3 bases, and the junction contains 6 bases that no gene match accounts for. The CDR3 starts with the cysteine, ends with the phenylalanine, and has 15 residues. The CDR3 DNA has 45 bases and is translated from base 1. The germline V gene yields SGHTA for CDR1 and FQGTGA for CDR2. The intended sense of this specimen's time point label: baseline before first vaccination. Samples from vaccinated people were obtained from the UK trials COV001 and COV002, which included a single-blind randomized controlled phase 2/3 trial of AZD1222 (ChAdOx1 nCoV-19) in healthy adults. For TCRbeta chain sequencing, PBMC samples from trial participants were taken at day 0 and at day 28 after the second dose. Worth noting for this clone: The antigen it recognizes is unknown. One base away there is no much larger clone; base qualities are not given.

This TCR was sampled from an adult in good health. The sample in question was peripheral blood, obtained on day 0 of AZD1222 vaccination. The chain links TRBV7-3 with TRBJ2-1; 7 bases in between match TRBD2. Here is the DNA: TGTGCCAGCAGCTCCAGCGGGGACTACTACAATGAGCAGTTCTTC. This translates into CASSSSGDYYNEQFF.